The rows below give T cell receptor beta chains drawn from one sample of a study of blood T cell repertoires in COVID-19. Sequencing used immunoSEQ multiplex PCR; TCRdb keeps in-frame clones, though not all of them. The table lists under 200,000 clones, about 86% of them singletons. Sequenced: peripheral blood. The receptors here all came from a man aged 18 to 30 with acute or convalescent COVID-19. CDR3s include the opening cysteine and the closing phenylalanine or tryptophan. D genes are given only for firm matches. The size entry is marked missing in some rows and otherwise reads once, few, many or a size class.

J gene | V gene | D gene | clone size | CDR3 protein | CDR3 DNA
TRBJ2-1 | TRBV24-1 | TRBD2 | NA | CATSDFNGGKGEQFF | TGTGCCACCAGTGATTTCAACGGGGGGAAGGGTGAGCAGTTCTTC
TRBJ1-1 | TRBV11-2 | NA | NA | CASSSDSPTEAFF | TGTGCCAGCAGCTCGGACAGTCCCACTGAAGCTTTCTTT
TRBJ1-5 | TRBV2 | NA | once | CASSEEARQPQHF | TGTGCCAGCAGTGAGGAGGCGAGGCAGCCCCAGCATTTT
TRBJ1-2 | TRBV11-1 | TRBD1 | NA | CASSSLRGTVPYGYTF | TGTGCCAGCAGCTCGCTTAGGGGGACAGTTCCTTATGGCTACACCTTC
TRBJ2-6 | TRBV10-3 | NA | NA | CAISEEESGANVLTF | TGTGCCATCAGTGAAGAGGAATCTGGGGCCAACGTCCTGACTTTC
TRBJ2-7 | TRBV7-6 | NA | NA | CASSLAWPGDTDSYEQYF | TGTGCCAGCAGCTTAGCGTGGCCAGGGGATACCGACTCCTACGAGCAGTACTTC
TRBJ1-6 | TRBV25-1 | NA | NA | CASSPATGKYSPLHF | TGTGCCAGCAGCCCAGCTACAGGGAAGTATTCACCCCTCCACTTT
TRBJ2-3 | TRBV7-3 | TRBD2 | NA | CASSPSGENGFSTDTQYF | TGTGCCAGCAGCCCTAGCGGGGAGAACGGATTTAGCACAGATACGCAGTATTTT
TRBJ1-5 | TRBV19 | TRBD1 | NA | CASKYGTGNIQPQHF | TGTGCCAGTAAGTACGGGACAGGGAATATTCAGCCCCAGCATTTT
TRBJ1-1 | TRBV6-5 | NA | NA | CASSYGGINTEAFF | TGTGCCAGCAGTTATGGGGGGATAAACACTGAAGCTTTCTTT
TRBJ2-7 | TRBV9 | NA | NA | CASSPRLSGQNSYEQYF | TGTGCCAGCAGCCCACGGCTTAGCGGACAAAACTCCTACGAGCAGTACTTC